Following are 27 T cell receptor beta chains from one sample sequenced in a study of CD8+CD57+ T cells in acquired aplastic anemia. CDR3 and TCR beta VDJ profiling relied on genomic DNA as the template. Via MiXCR, TCRdb re-called the reads, giving one row per CDR3 protein. The top ten hold 3.2% of the sample, which has under 200,000 distinct CDR3 sequences, roughly 45% seen once. The authors sequenced patients whose flow cytometry had shown CD8+CD57+ cell expansion. The sequencing sample was made of sorted CD4+, CD8+, or CD8+CD57+ T cells (not recorded which) from PBMCs. These receptors were obtained from a human donor with aplastic anemia.

The chain uses TRBV20-1 and TRBJ2-7; D remains unclear. Germline V gene lookup returns CDR1 DFQATT and CDR2 SNEGSKA (reference sequence). The ends were cut back, 3 bases at V and 2 bases at J, with 8 bases in the middle. The CDR3 has 12 residues. CDR3 nucleotide sequence: TGCAGTGCTAGGGGGAATACCTACGAGCAGTACTTC. It is translated as CSARGNTYEQYF.

This clonotype was observed at least ten times. V is TRBV4-2 and J is TRBJ2-1, with TRBD1 matching 7 bases. CDR3 length: 16 amino acids. In germline, CDR1 is LGHNA, CDR2 YNFKEQ. J lost 5 bases, V lost 1 base, and 8 bases had no gene match. The CDR3, as DNA: TGTGCCAGCAGCCAAGGACAGGGACGGGCAGACAATGAGCAGTTCTTC. It specifies CASSQGQGRADNEQFF.

This clonotype was observed at least ten times. The chain recombines TRBV3-1 with TRBJ2-3; TRBD1 might be the D (5 bases). The V end was cut by 3 bases, the J end by 2 bases, with 12 bases between. CDR1 is LGHDT and CDR2 is YNNKEL in the germline V gene (reference sequence). The CDR3 is 15 amino acids. The CDR3 nucleotides read TGTGCCAGCAGCCAGCCGGACAAGCTCACAGATACGCAGTATTTT. Translated, it gives CASSQPDKLTDTQYF.

Many counts were recorded for this clonotype. The chain carries TRBV20-1 and TRBJ1-1; D not resolved. Germline loops: CDR1 DFQATT, CDR2 SNEGSKA (reference sequence). V was pared by 1 base and J by 5 bases, with 11 bases between. The CDR3 totals 13 residues. CDR3 nucleotides: TGCAGTGCTAGAGGGCAGGTTAGGACTGAAGCTTTCTTT. This sequence encodes CSARGQVRTEAFF.

The chain is built from TRBV11-1 and TRBJ1-1; perhaps TRBD1 as D (5 bases). CDR1 is SGHAT and CDR2 is FQDESV in the germline V gene (reference sequence). Trimming removed 5 bases from V and 1 base from J, with 17 bases in between. The CDR3 consists of 16 residues. DNA for the CDR3: TGTGCCAGCAGCCATACGCGGGGACGGGGGAACACTGAAGCTTTCTTT. Translated: CASSHTRGRGNTEAFF.

This rearrangement joins TRBV7-3 to TRBJ2-7; 9 bases match TRBD2. J gave up 5 bases and V 3 bases, and 8 bases lay outside the gene matches. Per germline, CDR1 SGHTA and CDR2 FQGTGA. This CDR3 is built from 15 residues. The CDR3 here is CASSFFGTSYNEQYV. The DNA of the CDR3 is TGTGCCAGCAGCTTTTTCGGGACTAGCTACAACGAGCAGTACGTC.

V gene TRBV10-1 combines with J gene TRBJ1-4, with 10 bases aligning to TRBD1. The CDR3 totals 17 residues. Germline V gene lookup returns CDR1 WNHNN and CDR2 SYGVQD (reference sequence). V trimming: 6 bases; J trimming: 0 bases; junction bases outside the gene matches: 7. The CDR3 DNA sequence: TGCGCCAGCAGGCCGGGACAGGGGATTGCAACTAATGAAAAACTGTTTTTT. Protein product: CASRPGQGIATNEKLFF.

This clonotype occurred many times. V is TRBV19 and J is TRBJ1-2; tentatively, D is TRBD1 (5 bases). CDR1 is LNHDA, CDR2 SQIVND, per germline (reference sequence). The germline V and J ends were trimmed by 2 bases and 0 bases, with 7 bases remaining between them. The CDR3 totals 14 residues. In DNA form, the CDR3 reads TGTGCCAGTAGTATACGGGGACCTAACTATGGCTACACCTTC. Protein sequence: CASSIRGPNYGYTF.

This clonotype has a handful of counts. The CDR3 nucleotides are TGTGCCTGGAGAACGACTAGCCGGGACGCTTCTAACTATGGCTACACCTTC. It specifies CAWRTTSRDASNYGYTF. The chain carries TRBV30 and TRBJ1-2, with D possibly matching TRBD1 (5 bases). From germline, CDR1 is GTSNPN and CDR2 SVGIG (reference sequence). The CDR3 totals 17 residues. Trimming pared 3 bases from V and 0 bases from J, leaving 20 bases between. Combining the CDR3 with reference TRBV30 and TRBJ1-2 gives the whole variable domain SQTIHQWPATLVQPVGSPLSLECTVEGTSNPNLYWYRQAAGRGLQLLFYSVGIGQISSEVPQNLSASRPQDRQFILSSKKLLLSDSGFYLCAWRTTSRDASNYGYTFGSGTRLTVV.

This clonotype came up many times. J is TRBJ1-5 and V is TRBV6-1; 9 bases map to TRBD1. CDR1 and CDR2 from the germline V gene are MNHNS and SASEGT. The CDR3 extends over 18 amino acids. The V gene end was trimmed by 4 bases and the J gene end by 1 base; junction bases not matched to a gene: 11. The CDR3 coding sequence is TGTGCCAGCAGTGTGGGAGACAGGGGGAGGTTGAGCAATCAGCCCCAGCATTTT. The encoded protein is CASSVGDRGRLSNQPQHF.

This clonotype was seen ten or more times. The genes are TRBV5-1 and TRBJ2-7; D may correspond to TRBD1 or TRBD2 (5 bases each). V lost 1 base to trimming and J lost 3 bases, with 17 bases between them. CDR3 length: 16 amino acids. The germline CDR1 and CDR2 sequences are SGHRS and YFSETQ. CDR3 bases: TGCGCCAGCAGCTTGACCTCCGGGACGGGACGCTACGAGCAGTACTTC. Its protein is CASSLTSGTGRYEQYF.

The V and J genes are TRBV10-3 and TRBJ1-2; the D gene is possibly TRBD1 (6 bases). Germline V gene sequence: CDR1 ENHRY, CDR2 SYGVKD. Between the trimmed V and J ends, which lost 2 bases and 4 bases, there was a span of 8 bases. CDR3 length equals 13 residues. CDR3 nucleotides: TGTGCCATCAGTGAGGACAGGACCTATGGCTACACCTTC. Translation: CAISEDRTYGYTF.

This clonotype was observed many times. Compared with germline, one end of the junction differs, possibly owing to a read error. This rearrangement joins TRBV7-2 to TRBJ2-5, with 9 bases identical to TRBD2. The CDR3 totals 16 residues. Germline V gene lookup returns CDR1 SGHTA and CDR2 FQGNSA. The CDR3 nucleotides read TGCGCCAGCAGCTTAGTGGCGGGAGGGGACCAAGAGACCCAGTACTTC. Encoded protein: CASSLVAGGDQETQYF.

The table lists this clonotype with a count of one. The chain is built from TRBV25-1 and TRBJ2-5; D call uncertain. There are 14 residues in the CDR3. The germline V gene encodes CDR1 MGHDK and CDR2 SYGVNS. Trimming cost V 2 bases and J 1 base, with 8 bases left between them. The CDR3: CASSEQASQETQYF. CDR3 nucleotides: TGTGCCAGCAGTGAACAAGCGTCCCAAGAGACCCAGTACTTC.

This rearrangement joins TRBV25-1 to TRBJ2-1, with 14 bases matching TRBD2. V lost 5 bases and J lost 7; bases outside the gene matches: 10. Germline CDR1 and CDR2: MGHDK and SYGVNS. The CDR3 is made up of 17 amino acids. Here the CDR3 reads CASSLSPGTSGGNEQFF. In DNA form, the CDR3 reads TGTGCCAGCAGTCTTTCCCCCGGGACTAGCGGGGGAAATGAGCAGTTCTTC.

The chain uses TRBV2 and TRBJ1-2; 9 nucleotides match TRBD1. Germline V gene data show CDR1 as SNHLY and CDR2 as FYNNEI. Trimming removed 5 bases from V and 4 bases from J; junction bases left unmatched: 8. The CDR3 runs to 15 residues. The CDR3 region has the DNA TGTGCCAGCAGTACTTCAGGACAGGGGAGCTATGGCTACACCTTC. Its protein product is CASSTSGQGSYGYTF.

This clonotype was counted at least ten times. This rearrangement joins TRBV2 to TRBJ1-2, with D perhaps matching TRBD1 (5 bases). The V end lost 8 bases, the J end lost 3 bases, and 16 bases lay between the germline ends. The V gene's germline CDR1 is SNHLY and CDR2 FYNNEI. The CDR3 totals 14 residues. CDR3 sequence (DNA): TGTGCCAGCGTCGGGTCAGGGTTCGACTATGGCTACACCTTC. It specifies CASVGSGFDYGYTF. The complete variable domain, with remaining parts taken from reference TRBV2 and TRBJ1-2, reads EPEVTQTPSHQVTQMGQEVILRCVPISNHLYFYWYRQILGQKVEFLVSFYNNEISEKSEIFDDQFSVERPDGSNFTLKIRSTKLEDSAMYFCASVGSGFDYGYTFGSGTRLTVV.

With regard to this clonotype: A single base separates this from a much larger clone, so it may be a read error. The chain combines TRBV6-2 or TRBV6-3 with TRBJ2-7, with 10 nucleotides matching TRBD2. Germline V lookup: CDR1 MNHEY, CDR2 SVGEGT. V dropped 8 bases and J dropped 6; count of bases not matched to a gene: 7. This CDR3 is built from 13 residues. The CDR3 spells CASRITSGAEQYF. CDR3 DNA: TGTGCCAGCCGGATTACTAGCGGGGCCGAGCAGTACTTC.

The V call is TRBV7-8, the J call TRBJ2-7; 10 nucleotides line up with TRBD2. V was pared by 0 bases and J by 2 bases, with 4 bases of the junction left unmatched. The CDR3 is 16 residues long. The V gene's germline CDR1 is SGHVS and CDR2 FQNEAQ. The CDR3 DNA reads TGTGCCAGCAGCTTAGCGGCTAGCGGGGGCCCCTACGAGCAGTACTTC. Translation: CASSLAASGGPYEQYF.

J is TRBJ1-2 and V is TRBV29-1, with 7 bases matching TRBD1. The V and J ends lost 7 bases and 0 bases, in that order; junction bases with no gene match: 2. The V gene's germline CDR1 is SQVTM and CDR2 ANQGSEA. This CDR3 is 12 amino acids long. For the CDR3, the DNA is TGCAGCGGTACAGGGGCTAACTATGGCTACACCTTC. This codes for CSGTGANYGYTF.

V usage is TRBV9 and J usage is TRBJ2-3; TRBD2 is a possible D gene (7 bases). Trimming stripped 3 bases from V and 0 bases from J, with 14 bases between. There are 16 residues in the CDR3. In germline, CDR1 is SGDLS, CDR2 YYNGEE. The CDR3 bases are TGTGCCAGCAGCGCCCGAAGGGGGGGGAGCACAGATACGCAGTATTTT. Protein sequence: CASSARRGGSTDTQYF. Together with reference TRBV9 and TRBJ2-3, the CDR3 gives the full variable domain: DSGVTQTPKHLITATGQRVTLRCSPRSGDLSVYWYQQSLDQGLQFLIQYYNGEERAKGNILERFSAQQFPDLHSELNLSSLELGDSALYFCASSARRGGSTDTQYFGPGTRLTVL.

The J gene is TRBJ2-7, the V gene TRBV29-1; possible D gene TRBD1, 6 bases. V dropped 2 bases and J dropped 5 bases, with 10 bases sitting between them. The CDR3 totals 12 residues. Germline V CDR1 and CDR2: SQVTM, ANQGSEA. For the CDR3, the DNA is TGCAGCGTTGAAACAGGGTCTCACGAGCAGTACTTC. This encodes CSVETGSHEQYF.

This rearrangement joins TRBV2 to TRBJ2-1; 8 nucleotides match TRBD1. J was trimmed by 10 bases and V by 11 bases; bases with no gene match: 16. The V gene's germline CDR1 is SNHLY and CDR2 FYNNEI. The CDR3 is 14 residues long. CDR3 in DNA: TGTGCCGGAACGAAGGGGGGCCAGGGGGCAGAGCAGTTCTTC. It codes for CAGTKGGQGAEQFF.

This chain uses TRBV7-6 with TRBJ1-4; 7 bases fit TRBD1. V shed 5 bases, J shed 5 bases, and the junction held 2 bases outside the gene matches. CDR1 and CDR2 (germline): SGHVS, FNYEAQ. The length of the CDR3 is 13 residues. The CDR3 loop is CASSPGQNEKLFF. The CDR3 region has the DNA TGTGCCAGCAGCCCGGGACAGAATGAAAAACTGTTTTTT. The full variable domain, its missing parts supplied by reference TRBV7-6 and TRBJ1-4, is GAGVSQSPRYKVTKRGQDVALRCDPISGHVSLYWYRQALGQGPEFLTYFNYEAQQDKSGLPNDRFSAERPEGSISTLTIQRTEQRDSAMYRCASSPGQNEKLFFGSGTQLSVL.

The chain employs TRBV11-2 and TRBJ2-1; 9 nucleotides align to TRBD2. V trimming: 5 bases; J trimming: 2 bases; junction bases outside the gene matches: 7. There are 16 residues in the CDR3. Looked up from germline, CDR1 is SGHAT and CDR2 is FQNNGV. As DNA, the CDR3 is TGTGCCAGCAGCACCGTAGCGGGGGAGGCCTACAATGAGCAGTTCTTC. Its translation: CASSTVAGEAYNEQFF. Full variable domain (outside the CDR3, taken from reference TRBV11-2 and TRBJ2-1): EAGVAQSPRYKIIEKRQSVAFWCNPISGHATLYWYQQILGQGPKLLIQFQNNGVVDDSQLPKDRFSAERLKGVDSTLKIQPAKLEDSAVYLCASSTVAGEAYNEQFFGPGTRLTVL.

The chain recombines TRBV20-1 with TRBJ1-6, with D possibly TRBD1 on 6 matching bases. The CDR3 has 13 residues. The V gene lost 7 bases and the J gene lost 7 bases, with 14 bases spanning the gap. Germline CDR1 DFQATT, CDR2 SNEGSKA (reference sequence). The CDR3 sequence: CSGTDSHNSPLHF. CDR3 DNA sequence: TGCAGTGGGACGGACAGCCACAATTCACCCCTCCACTTT.

Many counts were recorded for this clonotype. The J gene is TRBJ1-1, the V gene TRBV6-2 or TRBV6-3; 7 bases fit TRBD1. The ends lost 7 bases at V and 5 bases at J; junction bases unmatched: 10. The CDR3 spans 14 residues. Per the germline V gene, CDR1 is MNHEY and CDR2 is SVGEGT. DNA of the CDR3: TGTGCCAGCACCCCCAGACAGGGATGGACTGAAGCTTTCTTT. Its protein is CASTPRQGWTEAFF.